These 19 T cell receptor beta chains originate from one sample sequenced in a study of T cell repertoires in cytomegalovirus infection. TCRdb ran MiXCR on the reads and lists one entry per CDR3 protein. The repertoire holds around 350,000 distinct CDR3 sequences, with 15% to 20% as singletons. The specimen sequenced was PBMCs. The source is a human donor in good health (CMV status not recorded). Some clones in this sample may be carry-over from other donors' samples.

The chain couples TRBV12-3 or TRBV12-4 to TRBJ2-7; tentative D call: TRBD2 (6 bases). Trimming shortened V by 4 bases and J by 0 bases, and 10 bases separated the two germline ends. The CDR3 totals 14 residues. CDR3 bases: TGTGCCAGCAGTTCCAGGGACTTCTCCTACGAGCAGTACTTC. Its translation is CASSSRDFSYEQYF.

This clonotype has just a few counts. The chain joins TRBV20-1 to TRBJ1-1; a possible D gene is TRBD1 (6 bases). Trimming left V 6 bases short and J 6 bases short, with 20 bases between. This CDR3 region has 14 residues. The germline gives CDR1 DFQATT, CDR2 SNEGSKA (reference sequence). The CDR3 loop is CSAEGRGGLAEAFF. CDR3 nucleotide sequence: TGCAGTGCCGAGGGCAGGGGAGGATTGGCTGAAGCTTTCTTT.

This clonotype turned up a few times. The rearrangement links TRBV6-1 to TRBJ2-3; D not resolved. The CDR3 is 14 amino acids. Between the trimmed V and J ends, which lost 2 bases and 2 bases, there was a span of 8 bases. The germline gives CDR1 MNHNS, CDR2 SASEGT. The CDR3 nucleotides read TGTGCCAGCAGTGAACCAGCTTTCACAGATACGCAGTATTTT. This translates into CASSEPAFTDTQYF.

This clonotype was observed a few times. J is TRBJ2-1 and V is TRBV7-9, with no clear D. The CDR3 runs 11 residues. Germline V gene sequence: CDR1 SEHNR, CDR2 FQNEAQ (reference sequence). Trimming stripped 8 bases from V and 8 bases from J, with 10 bases between. CDR3 in DNA: TGTGCCAGCGACTTGTTGGATGAGCAGTTCTTC. It yields the protein CASDLLDEQFF.

The chain recombines TRBV12-3 or TRBV12-4 with TRBJ1-5; D unclear. V dropped 4 bases and J dropped 8 bases, with 12 bases sitting between them. The CDR3 runs 13 residues. The CDR3 coding sequence is TGTGCCAGCAGTTCGGCCTCGAGGGAGCCCCAGCATTTT. Translation gives CASSSASREPQHF.

The gene calls are TRBV11-2 and TRBJ2-7; 8 nucleotides agree with TRBD2. Germline V gives CDR1 SGHAT, CDR2 FQNNGV. The CDR3 length is 14 residues. V was clipped by 4 bases and J by 5 bases; unmatched bases: 7. The CDR3 DNA reads as TGTGCCAGCAGCTCCCTAGCGGGTCTGGACGAGCAGTACTTC. Residues: CASSSLAGLDEQYF.

The chain links TRBV7-9 to TRBJ2-3; possible D gene TRBD1, 6 bases. Germline CDR1 is SEHNR and CDR2 is FQNEAQ (reference sequence). The V end lost 4 bases, the J end lost 4 bases, and 9 bases lay between the germline ends. CDR3 size: 13 residues. The CDR3 loop reads CASSWGHSDTQYF. The CDR3 nucleotides read TGTGCCAGCAGCTGGGGACATTCAGATACGCAGTATTTT.

The table lists this clonotype with a few counts. The genes are TRBV20-1 and TRBJ2-3, with 15 bases that match TRBD2. The CDR3 runs to 16 residues. Germline CDR1 DFQATT, CDR2 SNEGSKA (reference sequence). The trim removed 2 bases at V and 7 bases at J, leaving 7 bases unmatched. The CDR3, as DNA: TGCAGTGCTAGAAGCCCGGGACTAGCGGGAGGAAATACGCAGTATTTT. Its protein product is CSARSPGLAGGNTQYF.

This clonotype was counted ten times or more. The chain links TRBV4-1 to TRBJ2-3, with D maybe TRBD1 (6 bases). This CDR3 has 16 amino acids. Germline V gene data show CDR1 as MGHRA and CDR2 as YSYEKL. The ends were cut back, 7 bases at V and 4 bases at J, with 21 bases in the middle. CDR3 amino acids: CASKGDGFMVADTQYF. CDR3 in DNA: TGCGCCAGCAAGGGGGATGGATTTATGGTAGCAGATACGCAGTATTTT.

This rearrangement joins TRBV27 to TRBJ1-1, with a possible D match to TRBD1 (5 bases). CDR3 length equals 13 residues. The germline V gene has CDR1 MNHEY and CDR2 SMNVEV (reference sequence). V was cut by 5 bases and J by 7 bases, with 14 bases left in between. The CDR3 nucleotides read TGTGCCAGCAGTCTAACGGACAAGTATGAAGCTTTCTTT. Protein sequence: CASSLTDKYEAFF.

This clonotype has just a few counts. The chain recombines TRBV15 with TRBJ1-6, with a tentative D call TRBD1 (5 bases). CDR1 LNHNV and CDR2 YYDKDF come from the germline V gene (reference sequence). V lost 1 base and J lost 6, with 10 bases in between. The CDR3 is 15 amino acids. CDR3 region: CATSRVGTGNSPLHF. In DNA, the CDR3 is TGTGCCACCAGCAGAGTGGGGACTGGTAATTCACCCCTCCACTTT.

This clonotype was seen at least ten times. The CDR3 DNA sequence: TGTGCCAGCAGCTTAGGGGGGGACGGCACCGGGGAGCTGTTTTTT. It yields the protein CASSLGGDGTGELFF. The chain recombines TRBV7-2 with TRBJ2-2; possible D gene TRBD2, 6 bases. V lost 1 base and J 4 bases, leaving 10 bases between the germline ends. The CDR3 is made up of 15 amino acids. Looked up from germline, CDR1 is SGHTA and CDR2 is FQGNSA.

This clonotype was detected many times. The rearrangement links TRBV12-3 or TRBV12-4 to TRBJ1-5; tentative D call: TRBD1 (5 bases). The CDR3 totals 15 residues. Trimming pared 6 bases from V and 4 bases from J, leaving 16 bases between. As DNA, the CDR3 is TGTGCCAGCAGGCCCAAGCAGGGCTGGAATCAGCCCCAGCATTTT. Translation gives CASRPKQGWNQPQHF.

This clonotype came up many times. The chain links TRBV7-9 to TRBJ2-1; 8 bases line up with TRBD2. The V gene's germline CDR1 is SEHNR and CDR2 FQNEAQ (reference sequence). V was pared by 0 bases and J by 6 bases, with 4 bases of the junction left unmatched. This CDR3 region has 15 residues. Written as DNA, the CDR3 is TGTGCCAGCAGCTTAGCGGGACTAGTAATCAATGAGCAGTTCTTC. Translated: CASSLAGLVINEQFF.

This clonotype was seen at least ten times. This chain links TRBV7-2 with TRBJ2-1, with a possible D match to TRBD2 (7 bases). V gave up 2 bases and J gave up 6 bases, with 14 bases separating them. From germline, CDR1 is SGHTA and CDR2 FQGNSA. The CDR3 is made up of 15 amino acids. CDR3 sequence: CASSLSGGRFNEQFF. Written as DNA, the CDR3 is TGTGCCAGCAGCTTATCGGGGGGCCGGTTCAATGAGCAGTTCTTC.

This clonotype was recorded a few times. This chain joins TRBV6-6 and TRBJ2-3; D call uncertain. Trimming took 6 bases from V and 0 from J, leaving 7 bases between them. This CDR3 region has 13 residues. Germline CDR1 is MNHNY and CDR2 is SVGAGI (reference sequence). CDR3 sequence reads: CASRYPSTDTQYF. CDR3 nucleotides: TGTGCCAGCAGGTACCCAAGCACAGATACGCAGTATTTT.

This clonotype was recorded a few times. V gene TRBV7-9 combines with J gene TRBJ1-1; D unresolved. Trimming pared 4 bases from V and 8 bases from J, leaving 11 bases between. CDR1 and CDR2 (germline): SEHNR, FQNEAQ (reference sequence). The length of the CDR3 is 12 residues. CDR3 residues: CASSYATNEAFF. The CDR3 DNA reads TGTGCCAGCAGCTATGCTACAAACGAAGCTTTCTTT.

As DNA, the CDR3 is TGCGCCAGCAGCCAAAGGTCGAGGAGAACCACAGATACGCAGTATTTT. Translated, it gives CASSQRSRRTTDTQYF. V usage is TRBV4-3 and J usage is TRBJ2-3, with unresolved D. Trimming removed 2 bases at V and 2 bases at J, with 14 bases between. Per germline, CDR1 LGHNA and CDR2 YSLEER. CDR3 length: 16 residues.

This chain connects TRBV10-3 to TRBJ1-2; TRBD1 is a possible D gene (6 bases). CDR1 and CDR2 from the germline V gene are ENHRY and SYGVKD. The V gene lost 5 bases and the J gene lost 8 bases, with 21 bases spanning the gap. The CDR3 is 15 amino acids. CDR3 protein: CAISNSWGGAGGYTF. The CDR3 nucleotides read TGTGCCATCAGTAACTCATGGGGGGGGGCAGGAGGCTACACCTTC.